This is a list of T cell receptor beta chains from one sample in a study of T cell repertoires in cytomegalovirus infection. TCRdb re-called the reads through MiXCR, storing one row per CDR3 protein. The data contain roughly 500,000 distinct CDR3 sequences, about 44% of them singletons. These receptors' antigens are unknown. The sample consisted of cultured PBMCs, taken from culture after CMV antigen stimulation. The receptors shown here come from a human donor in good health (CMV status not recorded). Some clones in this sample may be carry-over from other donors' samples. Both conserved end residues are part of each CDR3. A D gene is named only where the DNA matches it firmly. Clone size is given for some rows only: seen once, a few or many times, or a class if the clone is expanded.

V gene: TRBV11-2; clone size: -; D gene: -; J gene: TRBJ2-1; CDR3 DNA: TGTGCCAGCAGCTTAGAGTCGGCTGCAGATGAGCAGTTCTTC; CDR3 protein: CASSLESAADEQFF
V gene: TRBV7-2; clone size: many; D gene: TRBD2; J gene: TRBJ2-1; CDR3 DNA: TGTGCCAGCAGCGCAAGCGGGGGGAACAATGAGCAGTTCTTC; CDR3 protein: CASSASGGNNEQFF
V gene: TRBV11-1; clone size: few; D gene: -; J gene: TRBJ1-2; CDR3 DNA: TGTGCCAGCAGCAAAGATCTTAACTATGGCTACACCTTC; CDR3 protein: CASSKDLNYGYTF
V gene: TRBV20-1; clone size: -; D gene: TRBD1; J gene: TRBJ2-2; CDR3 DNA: TGCAGTGCGCCCGACAGGGTTTCCGGGGAGCTGTTTTTT; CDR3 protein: CSAPDRVSGELFF
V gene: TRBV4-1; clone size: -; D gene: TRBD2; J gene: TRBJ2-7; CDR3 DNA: TGCGCCAGCAGCCTGGGACTAGCGGGGAATCAGTACTTC; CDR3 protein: CASSLGLAGNQYF
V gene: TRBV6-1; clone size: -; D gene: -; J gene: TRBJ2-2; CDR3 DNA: TGTGCCACCCAGCGGGCCACCGGGGAGCTGTTTTTT; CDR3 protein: CATQRATGELFF
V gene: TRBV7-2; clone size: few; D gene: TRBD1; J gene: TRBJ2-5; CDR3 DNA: TGTGCCAGCAGCTTCGACAGGGCTGGCCAGTACTTC; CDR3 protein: CASSFDRAGQYF
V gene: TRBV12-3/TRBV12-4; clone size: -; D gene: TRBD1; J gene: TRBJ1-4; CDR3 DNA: TGTGCCAGCAGCCCCCGGGTTGACAGGGTAAATGAAAAACTGTTTTTT; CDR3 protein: CASSPRVDRVNEKLFF
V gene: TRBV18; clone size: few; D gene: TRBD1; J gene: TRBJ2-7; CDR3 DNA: TGTGCCAGCTCACCCACCGGGACAGAATACAACGAGCAGTACTTC; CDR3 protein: CASSPTGTEYNEQYF
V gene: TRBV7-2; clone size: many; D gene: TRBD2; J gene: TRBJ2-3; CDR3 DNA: TGTGCCAGCAGCTACGGGACTAGCGGCACAGATACGCAGTATTTT; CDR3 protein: CASSYGTSGTDTQYF
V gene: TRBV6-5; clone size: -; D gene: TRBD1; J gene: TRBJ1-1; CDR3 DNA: TGTGCCAGCAGTTACAAGGGCAGGGGGATGAACACTGAAGCTTTCTTT; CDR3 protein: CASSYKGRGMNTEAFF
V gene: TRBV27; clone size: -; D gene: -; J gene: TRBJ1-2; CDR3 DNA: TGTGCCAGCAGTTCTCTCGACAGGTCCTGGGGCTACACCTTC; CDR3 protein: CASSSLDRSWGYTF
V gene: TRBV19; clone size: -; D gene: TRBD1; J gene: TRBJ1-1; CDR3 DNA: TGTGCCAGTAGTACAGACAGGGTGGGCACTGAAGCTTTCTTT; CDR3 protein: CASSTDRVGTEAFF
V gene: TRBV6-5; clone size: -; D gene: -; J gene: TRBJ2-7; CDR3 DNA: TGTGCCAGCAGTTCACTGACTAGTGGCCACGAGCAGTACTTC; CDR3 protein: CASSSLTSGHEQYF
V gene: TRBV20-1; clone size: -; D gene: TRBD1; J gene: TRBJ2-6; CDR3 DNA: TGCAGTGCTGGACAGGGGGGCTCTGGGGCCAACGTCCTGACTTTC; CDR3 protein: CSAGQGGSGANVLTF
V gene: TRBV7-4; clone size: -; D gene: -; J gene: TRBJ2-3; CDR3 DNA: TGTGCCAGCAGCTTAGTAACAGCGGCCGGGGATACGCAGTATTTT; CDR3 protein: CASSLVTAAGDTQYF
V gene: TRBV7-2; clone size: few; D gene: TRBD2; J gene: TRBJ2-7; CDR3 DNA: TGTGCCAGCAGCCTGACTAGCGGAGGCAGGTACGAGCAGTACTTC; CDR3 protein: CASSLTSGGRYEQYF
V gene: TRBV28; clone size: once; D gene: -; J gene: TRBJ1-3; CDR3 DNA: TGTGCCAGCAGTTTTGCCCTCGGACTTCGTGGAAACACCATATATTTT; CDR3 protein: CASSFALGLRGNTIYF
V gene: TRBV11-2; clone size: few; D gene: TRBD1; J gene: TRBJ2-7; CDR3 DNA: TGTGCCAGCAGCTTAGAAGGGACAGCCTACGAGCAGTACTTC; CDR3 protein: CASSLEGTAYEQYF
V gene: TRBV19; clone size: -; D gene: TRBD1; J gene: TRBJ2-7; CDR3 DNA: TGTGCCAGTAGTAGGGCGGGACAGGGAGAGAGAAACGAGCAGTACTTC; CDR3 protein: CASSRAGQGERNEQYF
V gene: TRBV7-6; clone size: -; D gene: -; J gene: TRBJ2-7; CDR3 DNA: TGTGCCAGCAGCGACGTATCCTACGAGCAGTACTTC; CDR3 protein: CASSDVSYEQYF
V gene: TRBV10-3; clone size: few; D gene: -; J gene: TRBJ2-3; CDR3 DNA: TGTGCCACCGGGGGGCCAGGTGGTACAGATACGCAGTATTTT; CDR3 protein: CATGGPGGTDTQYF
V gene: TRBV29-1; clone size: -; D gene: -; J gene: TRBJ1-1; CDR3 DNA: TGCAGCGTTGATCTTGGTTTCACTGAAGCTTTCTTT; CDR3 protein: CSVDLGFTEAFF
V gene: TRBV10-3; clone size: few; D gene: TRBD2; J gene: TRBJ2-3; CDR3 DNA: TGTGCCATCAGCAGGACTAGCGGGGACACAGATACGCAGTATTTT; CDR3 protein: CAISRTSGDTDTQYF
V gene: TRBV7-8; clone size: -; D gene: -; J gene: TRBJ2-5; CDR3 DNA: TGTGCCAGCAGCTTAGATCTAGGACTGGAGACCCAGTACTTC; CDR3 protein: CASSLDLGLETQYF
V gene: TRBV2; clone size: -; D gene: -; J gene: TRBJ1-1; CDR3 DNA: TGTGCCAGCAGTATCCGGGACGGAGCTTTCTTT; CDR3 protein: CASSIRDGAFF
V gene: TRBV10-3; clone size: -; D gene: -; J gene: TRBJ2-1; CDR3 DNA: TGTGCCATCAGACAGGACAGACGCGGTGAGCAGTTCTTC; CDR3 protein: CAIRQDRRGEQFF
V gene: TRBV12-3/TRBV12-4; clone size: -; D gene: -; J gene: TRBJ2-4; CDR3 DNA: TGTGCCAGCAAGGGTTGGAGAGCCAAAAACATTCAGTACTTC; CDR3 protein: CASKGWRAKNIQYF
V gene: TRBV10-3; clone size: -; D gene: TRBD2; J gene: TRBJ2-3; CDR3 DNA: TGTGCCATCAGTGACCCCGCCAGCGGGGGGAACACAGATACGCAGTATTTT; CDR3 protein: CAISDPASGGNTDTQYF
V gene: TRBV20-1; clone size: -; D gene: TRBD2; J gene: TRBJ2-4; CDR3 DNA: TGCAGTGCTATAGGACTAGCGGGGCTACTAGCCAAAAACATTCAGTACTTC; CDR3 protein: CSAIGLAGLLAKNIQYF
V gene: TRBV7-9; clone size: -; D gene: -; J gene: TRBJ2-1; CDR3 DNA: TGTGCCAGCAGCTCCCCTGGGTTGGATGAGCAGTTCTTC; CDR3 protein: CASSSPGLDEQFF
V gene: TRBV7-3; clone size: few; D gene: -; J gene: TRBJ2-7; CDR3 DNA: TGTGCCAGCAGCACCACACTGGGGGAGCAGTACTTC; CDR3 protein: CASSTTLGEQYF
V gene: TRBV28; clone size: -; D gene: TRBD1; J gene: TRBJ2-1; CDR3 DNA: TGTGCCAGCAGCCGATACAGGGGTGACGATGAGCAGTTCTTC; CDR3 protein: CASSRYRGDDEQFF
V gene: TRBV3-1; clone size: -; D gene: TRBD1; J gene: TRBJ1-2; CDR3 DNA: TGTGCCAGCAGCCAAGGAAGGGGGCAAAACTATGGCTACACCTTC; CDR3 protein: CASSQGRGQNYGYTF
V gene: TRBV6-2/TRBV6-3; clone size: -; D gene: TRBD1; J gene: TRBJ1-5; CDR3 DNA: TGTGCCAGCAGTTACGACAGGGTGGGAGATCAGCCCCAGCATTTT; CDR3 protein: CASSYDRVGDQPQHF
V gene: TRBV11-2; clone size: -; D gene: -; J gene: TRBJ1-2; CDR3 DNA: TGTGCCAGCAGCGGCCCCGCGGGGAGGGGGGTCTATGGCTACACCTTC; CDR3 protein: CASSGPAGRGVYGYTF
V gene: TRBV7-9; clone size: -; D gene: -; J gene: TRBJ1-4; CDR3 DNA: TGTGCCAGCAGCCTCCGGCAGGGCTCAACTAATGAAAAACTGTTTTTT; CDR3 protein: CASSLRQGSTNEKLFF
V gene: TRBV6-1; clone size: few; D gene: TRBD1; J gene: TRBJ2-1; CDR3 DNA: TGTGCCAGCAGGGGACAGGGAGGGGATGAGCAGTTCTTC; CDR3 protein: CASRGQGGDEQFF
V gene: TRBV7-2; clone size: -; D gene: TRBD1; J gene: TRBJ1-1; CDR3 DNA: TGTGCCAGCAGCTTTAGGACAGGGAGCACTGAAGCTTTCTTT; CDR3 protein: CASSFRTGSTEAFF
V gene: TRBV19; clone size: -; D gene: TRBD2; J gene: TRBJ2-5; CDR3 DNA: TGTGCCTCAGCCAGCCCCCGAGCGGGGGATTTTGAGACCCAGTACTTC; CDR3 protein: CASASPRAGDFETQYF
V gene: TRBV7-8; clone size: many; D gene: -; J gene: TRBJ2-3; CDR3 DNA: TGTGCCAGCAGCTTAGGGGGCAGAGCTACAGATACGCAGTATTTT; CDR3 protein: CASSLGGRATDTQYF
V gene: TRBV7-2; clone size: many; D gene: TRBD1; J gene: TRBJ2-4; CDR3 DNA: TGTGCCAGCAGCTCTAGCCCGGGACAGATCAAAAACATTCAGTACTTC; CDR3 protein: CASSSSPGQIKNIQYF
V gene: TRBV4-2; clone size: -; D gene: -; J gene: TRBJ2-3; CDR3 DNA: TGTGCCAGCAGCCCTCGGCGATTCACAGATACGCAGTATTTT; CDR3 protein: CASSPRRFTDTQYF
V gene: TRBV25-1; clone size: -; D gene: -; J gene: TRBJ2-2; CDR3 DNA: TGTGCCAGCAGAGAAGGGCCCGACGAGCTCGTAAACACCGGGGAGCTGTTTTTT; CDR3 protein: CASREGPDELVNTGELFF
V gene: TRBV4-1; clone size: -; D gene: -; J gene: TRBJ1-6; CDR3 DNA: TGCGCCAGCAGCCAAGATTTATATGGGATGAGAGCCCTCCACTTT; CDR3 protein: CASSQDLYGMRALHF
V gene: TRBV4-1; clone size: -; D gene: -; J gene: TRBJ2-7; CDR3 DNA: TGCGCCAGCAGCCAGGTACCTGGCTACGAGCAGTACTTC; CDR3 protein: CASSQVPGYEQYF
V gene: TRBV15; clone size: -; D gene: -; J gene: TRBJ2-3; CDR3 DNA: TGTGCCACCCGGAGGGGAACTAGTCCCGCAGATACGCAGTATTTT; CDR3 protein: CATRRGTSPADTQYF
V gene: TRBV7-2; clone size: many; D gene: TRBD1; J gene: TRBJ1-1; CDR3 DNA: TGTGCCAGCAGCTCGGACAGGGTCAACACTGAAGCTTTCTTT; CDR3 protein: CASSSDRVNTEAFF
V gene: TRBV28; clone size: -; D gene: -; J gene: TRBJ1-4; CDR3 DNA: TGTGCCAGCAGTTTCCCCGGGACACGATCTGAAAAACTGTTTTTT; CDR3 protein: CASSFPGTRSEKLFF
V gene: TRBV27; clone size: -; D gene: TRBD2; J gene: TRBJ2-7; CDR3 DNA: TGTGCCAGCAGTCCCTTACTAGCGGACACCTACGAGCAGTACTTC; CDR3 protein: CASSPLLADTYEQYF
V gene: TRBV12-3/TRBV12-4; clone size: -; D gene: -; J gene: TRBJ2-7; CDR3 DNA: TGTGCCAGCAGTTTTGTCAGCTCCTACGAGCAGTACTTC; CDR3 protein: CASSFVSSYEQYF
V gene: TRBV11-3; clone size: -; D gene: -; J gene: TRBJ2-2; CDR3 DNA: TGTGCCAGCAGTAACGGGCTGGGGGGTTCCGGGGAGCTGTTTTTT; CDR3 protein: CASSNGLGGSGELFF
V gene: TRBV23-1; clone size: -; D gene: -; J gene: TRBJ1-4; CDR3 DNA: TGCGCCAGCAGTCGTCCGGTTGAAAAACTGTTTTTT; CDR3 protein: CASSRPVEKLFF
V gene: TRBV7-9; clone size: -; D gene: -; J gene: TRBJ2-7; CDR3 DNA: TGTGCCAGCAGCAAGGCCGGAATACTAAATCCCTACGAGCAGTACTTC; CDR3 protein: CASSKAGILNPYEQYF
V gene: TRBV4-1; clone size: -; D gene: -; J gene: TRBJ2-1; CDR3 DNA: TGCGCCAGCAGCCCGGTCCAGATAATGGGGCCCTCACAGTTCTTC; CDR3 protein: CASSPVQIMGPSQFF
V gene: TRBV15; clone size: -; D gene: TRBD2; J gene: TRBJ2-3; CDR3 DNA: TGTGCCACCAGCAAGGGACTACGCACAGATACGCAGTATTTT; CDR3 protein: CATSKGLRTDTQYF
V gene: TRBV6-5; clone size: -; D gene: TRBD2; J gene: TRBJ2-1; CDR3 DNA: TGTGCCAGCAGTGCCACTAGCGGGAGCGCTGATGAGCAGTTCTTC; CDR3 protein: CASSATSGSADEQFF
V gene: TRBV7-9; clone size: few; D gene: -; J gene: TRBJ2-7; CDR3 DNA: TGTGCCAGCAGCCCTCGACTAGGCCACGAGCAGTACTTC; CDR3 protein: CASSPRLGHEQYF
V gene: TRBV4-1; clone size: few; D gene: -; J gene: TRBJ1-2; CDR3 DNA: TGCGCCAGCAGCGTACAACTAGCGGGCCAGAACTATGGCTACACCTTC; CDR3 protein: CASSVQLAGQNYGYTF
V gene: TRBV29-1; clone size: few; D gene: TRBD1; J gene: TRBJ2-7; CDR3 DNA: TGCAGCGGCACCGACAGGGCCTACGAGCAGTACTTC; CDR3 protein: CSGTDRAYEQYF